These 10 T cell receptor beta chains came from one sample sequenced in a study of T-cell reconstitution after alpha-beta-depleted transplantation in children. The authors prepared the TCRbeta library with unique molecular identifiers. MiXCR, run by TCRdb on the PCR reads, gives a single entry per CDR3 protein. The sample has some 9,000 distinct CDR3 sequences, around 17% seen once. The sample was PBMCs, mostly from graft donor cells, taken 60 days after TCRalphabeta/CD19-depleted stem cell transplant. Receptor source: a girl under three years old who had a stem cell transplant for combined immunodeficiency, so the T cells may come from the graft donor.

There are a few counts of this clonotype. The CDR3 here is CASSDSLDREAFF. In DNA form, the CDR3 reads TGTGCCAGCAGTGATTCTTTGGACAGGGAGGCTTTCTTT. V and J are TRBV6-1 and TRBJ1-1, with 8 bases that match TRBD1. CDR1 is MNHNS, CDR2 SASEGT, per germline. V trimming: 3 bases; J trimming: 11 bases; junction bases outside the gene matches: 8. The CDR3 totals 13 residues.

This clonotype was seen ten or more times. The V call is TRBV13, the J call TRBJ2-7, with 9 positions matching TRBD1. Looked up from germline, CDR1 is PRHDT and CDR2 is FYEKMQ (reference sequence). The CDR3 totals 15 residues. Trimming took 5 bases from V and 3 from J; bases not matched to a gene: 8. The chain's CDR3 is CASSGDRVGDYEQYF. The CDR3, as DNA: TGTGCCAGCAGCGGGGACAGGGTCGGCGACTACGAGCAGTACTTC.

This clonotype was counted a few times. The rearrangement uses TRBV13 and TRBJ2-3; D gene uncertain. This CDR3 is built from 11 residues. V was pared by 0 bases and J by 8 bases, with 3 bases between. Germline V lookup: CDR1 PRHDT, CDR2 FYEKMQ (reference sequence). The CDR3 DNA follows: TGTGCCAGCAGCTTAGGCGCTACGCAGTATTTT. Translating it yields CASSLGATQYF.

The V gene is TRBV21-1, the J gene TRBJ2-7. TRBV21-1 is a documented pseudogene. The CDR3 is made up of 11 amino acids. CDR3 nucleotide sequence: TGTGCCAGCAGCCCCCGACTAGAGGAGTACTTC. Protein sequence: CASSPRLEEYF.

This clonotype was seen ten or more times. The chain carries TRBV6-2 or TRBV6-3 and TRBJ2-7; 7 bases map to TRBD2. The length of the CDR3 is 17 residues. Trimming cost V 7 bases and J 2 bases; bases outside gene matches: 17. CDR1 is MNHEY, CDR2 SVGEGT, per germline. CDR3 DNA sequence: TGTGCCAGCACTCCTCCCCCGGGCGGGGGAAAGACCTACGAGCAGTACTTC. This codes for CASTPPPGGGKTYEQYF.

The chain joins TRBV5-8 to TRBJ2-1, with 7 bases aligning to TRBD2. There are 15 residues in the CDR3. With 2 bases clipped from V and 2 bases from J, the junction kept 4 bases outside the gene matches. Germline V lookup: CDR1 SGHTS, CDR2 YDEGEE. The DNA of the CDR3 is TGTGCCAGCAGCTTCAGCGGGGACGCCTACAATGAGCAGTTCTTC. It encodes CASSFSGDAYNEQFF.

This clonotype has just a few counts. The J gene is TRBJ2-3, the V gene TRBV11-1, with a tentative D call TRBD2 (6 bases). This CDR3 comprises 17 residues. Trimming left V 1 base short and J 1 base short, with 15 bases between. Germline loops: CDR1 SGHAT, CDR2 FQDESV (reference sequence). CDR3 in amino acids: CASSLGYGGWGTDTQYF. CDR3 in DNA: TGTGCCAGCAGCTTAGGGTACGGGGGATGGGGCACAGATACGCAGTATTTT.

This chain connects TRBV18 to TRBJ1-1; 8 nucleotides agree with TRBD1. The CDR3 covers 15 residues. Germline loops: CDR1 KGHSH, CDR2 LQKENI. With V trimmed by 3 bases and J by 2 bases, 5 bases remained unmatched. The CDR3 protein is CASSPGDRSNTEAFF. The CDR3, as DNA: TGTGCCAGCTCACCCGGGGACAGGAGTAACACTGAAGCTTTCTTT.

At least ten counts were recorded for this clonotype. V is TRBV20-1 and J is TRBJ2-3; TRBD2 might be the D (6 bases). The germline V gene has CDR1 DFQATT and CDR2 SNEGSKA (reference sequence). This CDR3 spans 13 amino acids. V was clipped by 3 bases and J by 4 bases, with 11 bases between them. This chain's CDR3 is CSARASVSDTQYF. The CDR3 DNA sequence: TGCAGTGCTAGGGCTAGCGTATCAGATACGCAGTATTTT.

This clonotype showed up many times. The chain employs TRBV20-1 and TRBJ2-7; D may correspond to TRBD1 or TRBD2 (5 bases each). CDR1 is DFQATT, CDR2 SNEGSKA, per germline (reference sequence). Trimming stripped 5 bases from V and 3 bases from J, with 17 bases between. This CDR3 has 14 residues. CDR3 bases: TGCAGTGCTTCCAAGAACGGGGCTGGCTACGAGCAGTACTTC. As protein: CSASKNGAGYEQYF.